This paragraph covers one T cell receptor (beta chain) sequence. Libraries were prepared by immunoSEQ multiplex PCR; TCRdb keeps only in-frame clonotypes and omits some of them. The table records about 170,000 clones, roughly 93% of them present only once. The data are from a study of control samples from healthy donors and cancer patients. CDR3 length: 14 amino acids. Germline CDR1 and CDR2: MNHEY and SMNVEV (reference sequence). V lost 1 base and J 10 bases, leaving 14 bases between the germline ends. The sample comprised blood. The receptor was isolated from a woman aged 55-70 years in good health. The chain couples TRBV27 to TRBJ1-5; D is unclear. CDR3 in DNA: TGTGCCAGCAGTTTATTTGGCACGAGCTCCCCCCAGCATTTT. Protein sequence: CASSLFGTSSPQHF.